Presented here are 27 T cell receptor beta chains from one specimen sequenced in a study of tumor-infiltrating lymphocytes in primary liver carcinoma. Total RNA and DNA came together from around 18-30 mg of bulk tissue without cell sorting. The authors made TCR beta cDNA from around 500 ng total RNA with a constant-region primer. Library construction for TCR beta comprised three nested multiplex PCR rounds performed with slightly modified ARM-PCR. Forward primers for TRBV1-TRBV30 and a C-beta reverse primer served the first two PCR rounds, at about 10 cycles each. TCRdb reanalysed the multiplex PCR reads using MiXCR and keeps one entry per CDR3 protein. Counted here are about 96,000 distinct CDR3 sequences, less than 70% occurring once; the ten biggest clones make up around 27%. Sequenced sample: tumor-adjacent normal liver tissue. Receptors were obtained from a man aged 35 to 55 with primary liver carcinoma and hepatitis B virus infection.

The chain recombines TRBV11-2 with TRBJ2-2; D uncertain. V gave up 3 bases and J gave up 7 bases, with 18 bases separating them. Germline V gene lookup returns CDR1 SGHAT and CDR2 FQNNGV. The CDR3 is 16 amino acids. CDR3 amino acids: CASSFGPVANFGELFF. CDR3 bases: TGTGCCAGCAGCTTTGGGCCGGTCGCGAACTTCGGGGAGCTGTTTTTT.

This clonotype was seen a few times. The CDR3 protein is CSAVKQGYTF. For the CDR3, the DNA is TGCAGTGCTGTTAAACAGGGTTACACCTTC. The chain recombines TRBV20-1 with TRBJ1-2, with D perhaps TRBD1 (6 bases). Germline V lookup: CDR1 DFQATT, CDR2 SNEGSKA (reference sequence). Trimming pared 5 bases from V and 11 bases from J, leaving 12 bases between. This CDR3 comprises 10 residues.

The chain carries TRBV28 and TRBJ1-1; perhaps TRBD1 as D (5 bases). The CDR3 has 14 residues. Per germline, CDR1 MDHEN and CDR2 SYDVKM. Trimming cost V 2 bases and J 7 bases, with 14 bases left between them. The CDR3: CASSLTGTNDEAFF. CDR3 in DNA: TGTGCCAGCAGTTTAACCGGGACGAATGATGAAGCTTTCTTT.

In regard to this clonotype: One end of the junction varies from germline; a read error may be responsible. V gene TRBV28 combines with J gene TRBJ1-6, with 7 bases aligning to TRBD1. CDR3 size: 14 residues. The germline gives CDR1 MDHEN, CDR2 SYDVKM. The CDR3 DNA is TGTGTCAGCAGTTTAAGGACAGGCCTTTCACCCCTCCACTTT. The encoded protein is CVSSLRTGLSPLHF.

This chain uses TRBV11-2 with TRBJ2-1; D may match TRBD1 or TRBD2 (5 bases each). This CDR3 spans 11 amino acids. Germline CDR1 is SGHAT and CDR2 is FQNNGV. CDR3 sequence (DNA): TGTATCCTCGGGGCTTACAATGAGCAGTTCTTC. Encoded protein: CILGAYNEQFF.

This clonotype was counted at least ten times. This sequence joins TRBV6-2 or TRBV6-3 and TRBJ1-4; 10 bases map to TRBD1. Germline lookup yields CDR1 MNHEY and CDR2 SVGEGT. With 7 bases clipped from V and 5 bases from J, the junction kept 10 bases outside the gene matches. This CDR3 has 16 amino acids. The CDR3 here is CASTSTGQGYNEKLFF. CDR3 nucleotide sequence: TGTGCCAGCACCTCTACGGGACAGGGGTACAATGAAAAACTGTTTTTT.

The chain recombines TRBV7-3 with TRBJ2-7; tentatively, D is TRBD1 or TRBD2 (5 bases each). The germline V gene has CDR1 SGHTA and CDR2 FQGTGA. The V end lost 4 bases, the J end lost 2 bases, and 15 bases lay between the germline ends. The CDR3 loop spans 15 amino acids. CDR3 sequence (DNA): TGTGCCAGCAGCTACTTCCGGGGCTTGGCCTACGAGCAGTACTTC. The encoded protein is CASSYFRGLAYEQYF.

This chain connects TRBV5-1 to TRBJ2-1; a weak D match, TRBD2 (6 bases). The V gene's germline CDR1 is SGHRS and CDR2 YFSETQ. V dropped 4 bases and J dropped 5 bases, with 16 bases sitting between them. CDR3 length equals 15 residues. The CDR3 is CASSMEGPAHNEQFF. The CDR3 DNA reads as TGCGCCAGCAGCATGGAGGGGCCGGCCCACAATGAGCAGTTCTTC.

Concerning this clonotype itself: The germline gene is not matched at one end of the junction; a read error may be the cause. This chain uses TRBV24-1 with TRBJ2-3, with D possibly being TRBD1 (8 bases). Germline V gene lookup returns CDR1 KGHDR and CDR2 SFDVKD. This CDR3 has 14 residues. In DNA, the CDR3 is TGTTCCACCAGAGACAGGGGAGGGACAGATACGCAGTATTTT. It translates to CSTRDRGGTDTQYF.

Concerning this clonotype: A junction boundary mismatches the germline segment, possibly from a read error. The chain has TRBV11-3 and TRBJ2-7, with TRBD2 as a possible D gene (6 bases). The CDR3 covers 15 residues. Germline CDR1 is SGHNT and CDR2 is YENEEA. CDR3 region: CASIPSISGRGKQCF. The CDR3 coding sequence is TGTGCCAGCATCCCCTCTATTAGCGGAAGAGGTAAGCAGTGTTTC. Supplemented by reference TRBV11-3 and TRBJ2-7, the full variable domain reads EAGVVQSPRYKIIEKKQPVAFWCNPISGHNTLYWYLQNLGQGPELLIRYENEEAVDDSQLPKDRFSAERLKGVDSTLKIQPAELGDSAVYLCASIPSISGRGKQCFGPGTRLTVT.

As concerns this clonotype: One end of the junction fails to match germline, which may point to a read error. The chain has TRBV11-2 and TRBJ2-1, with D possibly TRBD2 on 5 matching bases. This CDR3 is 15 amino acids long. Germline CDR1 SGHAT, CDR2 FQNNGV. The CDR3 loop is CASSSGEGVHNEQLF. Written as DNA, the CDR3 is TGTGCCAGCAGCTCAGGAGAGGGAGTTCACAATGAGCAGCTCTTC.

As concerns this clonotype: A much more abundant neighbour one base away suggests this may be a read error. The chain combines TRBV6-1 with TRBJ2-7; 9 positions match TRBD1. The CDR3 spans 15 residues. Germline lookup yields CDR1 MNHNS and CDR2 SASEGT. In DNA form, the CDR3 reads TGTACCAGCAGTATAGTGGGGACAGGGTTCGGCGAGCAGTACTTC. Translating gives CTSSIVGTGFGEQYF.

Concerning this clonotype itself: This is likely a read error, given that the CDR3 carries no conserved phenylalanine or tryptophan at its end. The chain couples TRBV29-1 to TRBJ2-1; the match to TRBD2 covers 12 bases. Looked up from germline, CDR1 is SQVTM and CDR2 is ANQGSEA. CDR3 size: 16 residues. J lost 9 bases, V lost 3 bases, and 12 bases had no gene match. The CDR3 sequence is CSVEHLASGREGEQFL. In DNA form, the CDR3 reads TGCAGCGTTGAGCATCTGGCTAGCGGGAGGGAGGGTGAGCAGTTCTTG.

Concerning this clonotype itself: A much larger clonotype is one base distant, so this may be a read error. The rearrangement joins TRBV5-4 to TRBJ2-1; the D is unclear. V lost 5 bases and J lost 6, with 21 bases in between. Germline CDR1 and CDR2: SGHNT and YYREEE (reference sequence). This CDR3 is built from 16 residues. The CDR3, as DNA: TGTGCCAGCAGTTCCTTGGGGAAGGGCCTCTCCAATGAGCAGTTCTTC. This gives the protein CASSSLGKGLSNEQFF.

This clonotype showed up many times. The chain's CDR3 is CSVIVGSYNEQFF. Written as DNA, the CDR3 is TGCAGCGTTATAGTGGGGTCCTACAATGAGCAGTTCTTC. V is TRBV29-1 and J is TRBJ2-1; D not resolved. The germline V gene encodes CDR1 SQVTM and CDR2 ANQGSEA. The CDR3 has 13 amino acids. Trimming cost V 5 bases and J 1 base, with 9 bases left between them.

The chain uses TRBV11-2 and TRBJ2-1; D call uncertain. V lost 1 base and J lost 13, with 17 bases in between. The CDR3 spans 14 residues. Germline V gene lookup returns CDR1 SGHAT and CDR2 FQNNGV. The CDR3: CASSLVAGYNGQFF. In DNA form, the CDR3 reads TGTGCCAGCAGCTTAGTTGCAGGCTACAATGGACAGTTCTTC. Filled out from reference TRBV11-2 and TRBJ2-1, the complete variable domain reads EAGVAQSPRYKIIEKRQSVAFWCNPISGHATLYWYQQILGQGPKLLIQFQNNGVVDDSQLPKDRFSAERLKGVDSTLKIQPAKLEDSAVYLCASSLVAGYNGQFFGPGTRLTVL.

About this clonotype itself: This may come from a read error, since a much larger clone is one base off. V is TRBV12-3 or TRBV12-4 and J is TRBJ1-1; TRBD1 agrees at 8 bases. V shed 4 bases and J 6 bases; nucleotides not matched to a gene: 13. The CDR3 spans 16 residues. For the CDR3, the DNA is TGTGCCAGCAGTTCCTCTTTTGGACAGGGACACGCTGAAGCTTTCTTT. This gives the protein CASSSSFGQGHAEAFF.

The CDR3 DNA sequence: TGTGCCAGCATTGAGTTGGCGGGAGAGCCCTACAATGAGCAGTTCTTC. It encodes CASIELAGEPYNEQFF. The chain is built from TRBV6-1 and TRBJ2-1; 7 positions agree with TRBD2. After removal of 7 bases from V and 2 bases from J, the junction contained 11 bases not matched to a gene. This CDR3 is built from 16 residues. The germline V gene has CDR1 MNHNS and CDR2 SASEGT.

A remark on this clonotype: The junction differs from germline at one of its ends, possibly a read error. CDR3 sequence reads: CASSLAGTNKEQFF. The CDR3 region has the DNA TGTGCCAGCAGCTTAGCAGGGACTAACAAAGAGCAGTTCTTC. The V gene is TRBV11-2, the J gene TRBJ2-1; 7 bases fit TRBD2. This CDR3 is 14 amino acids long. CDR1 SGHAT and CDR2 FQNNGV come from the germline V gene.

Comments on this clonotype: Sequence at one end of the junction differs from germline and may be a read error. The chain combines TRBV6-5 with TRBJ2-3, with D possibly matching TRBD2 (6 bases). This CDR3 is built from 13 residues. Germline CDR1 is MNHEY and CDR2 is SVGAGI. The CDR3 nucleotides read TGTGCTAGCAGATCTAGCGGCACAGATACGCAGTATTTT. It is translated as CASRSSGTDTQYF.

The chain has TRBV7-3 and TRBJ2-3; D ambiguous. The CDR3 is made up of 13 amino acids. Trimming removed 1 base from V and 1 base from J, with 3 bases in between. The germline CDR1 and CDR2 sequences are SGHTA and FQGTGA. CDR3 region: CASSLIRTDTQYF. The CDR3, as DNA: TGTGCCAGCAGCTTAATCCGCACAGATACGCAGTATTTT.

V and J are TRBV11-1 and TRBJ2-5; D unresolved. The CDR3 extends over 15 amino acids. The germline V gene has CDR1 SGHAT and CDR2 FQDESV (reference sequence). Trimming removed 4 bases at V and 5 bases at J, with 17 bases between. In nucleotides, the CDR3 is TGTGCCAGCAGCTCACAGTTGACACTACGGGAGACCCAGTACTTC. This gives the protein CASSSQLTLRETQYF.

This clonotype was counted many times. The gene calls are TRBV29-1 and TRBJ1-2; maybe TRBD1 (5 bases). The CDR3 has 12 residues. V gave up 7 bases and J gave up 3 bases, with 12 bases separating them. Germline CDR1 is SQVTM and CDR2 is ANQGSEA. The CDR3: CSGGGLDYGYTF. Written as DNA, the CDR3 is TGCAGCGGGGGGGGACTGGACTATGGCTACACCTTC.

A single count supports this clonotype. The chain employs TRBV6-5 and TRBJ2-5; TRBD2 matches 7 bases. J gave up 11 bases and V 2 bases, and 11 bases lay outside the gene matches. CDR1 MNHEY and CDR2 SVGAGI come from the germline V gene. The CDR3 runs to 14 residues. The CDR3 sequence: CASSYTREEEAQYF. The CDR3 nucleotides are TGTGCCAGCAGTTACACCCGGGAGGAAGAGGCACAGTACTTC.

The sample holds one count of this clonotype. The chain uses TRBV5-1 and TRBJ2-3, with TRBD1 identical over 8 bases. The length of the CDR3 is 15 residues. Germline V gene data show CDR1 as SGHRS and CDR2 as YFSETQ. The J segment lost 1 base and the V segment lost 10 bases, leaving 11 bases of the junction unmatched. The CDR3 protein is CACHHGTGRTDTQYF. CDR3 nucleotides: TGCGCCTGCCATCACGGGACAGGCCGCACAGATACGCAGTATTTT.

A word on this clonotype: This sequence may be a read error, since a much larger clone differs from it by one base. The rearrangement uses TRBV5-6 and TRBJ2-2, with D possibly being TRBD1 (6 bases). This CDR3 has 15 amino acids. Germline V lookup: CDR1 SGHDT, CDR2 YYEEEE. CDR3 nucleotide sequence: TGTGCCATCAGCTTGGAGCAGGGGATAACCGGGGAGCTGTTTTTT. This gives the protein CAISLEQGITGELFF.

Turning to this clonotype: Compared with germline, one end of the junction differs, possibly owing to a read error. The chain recombines TRBV11-2 with TRBJ1-2; 7 bases match TRBD1. Per the germline V gene, CDR1 is SGHAT and CDR2 is FQNNGV. This CDR3 has 14 amino acids. Written as DNA, the CDR3 is TGTGCCGGCAGCTTCCTAGGGGGCAGCTATGGTTACACCTTC. Translation: CAGSFLGGSYGYTF.